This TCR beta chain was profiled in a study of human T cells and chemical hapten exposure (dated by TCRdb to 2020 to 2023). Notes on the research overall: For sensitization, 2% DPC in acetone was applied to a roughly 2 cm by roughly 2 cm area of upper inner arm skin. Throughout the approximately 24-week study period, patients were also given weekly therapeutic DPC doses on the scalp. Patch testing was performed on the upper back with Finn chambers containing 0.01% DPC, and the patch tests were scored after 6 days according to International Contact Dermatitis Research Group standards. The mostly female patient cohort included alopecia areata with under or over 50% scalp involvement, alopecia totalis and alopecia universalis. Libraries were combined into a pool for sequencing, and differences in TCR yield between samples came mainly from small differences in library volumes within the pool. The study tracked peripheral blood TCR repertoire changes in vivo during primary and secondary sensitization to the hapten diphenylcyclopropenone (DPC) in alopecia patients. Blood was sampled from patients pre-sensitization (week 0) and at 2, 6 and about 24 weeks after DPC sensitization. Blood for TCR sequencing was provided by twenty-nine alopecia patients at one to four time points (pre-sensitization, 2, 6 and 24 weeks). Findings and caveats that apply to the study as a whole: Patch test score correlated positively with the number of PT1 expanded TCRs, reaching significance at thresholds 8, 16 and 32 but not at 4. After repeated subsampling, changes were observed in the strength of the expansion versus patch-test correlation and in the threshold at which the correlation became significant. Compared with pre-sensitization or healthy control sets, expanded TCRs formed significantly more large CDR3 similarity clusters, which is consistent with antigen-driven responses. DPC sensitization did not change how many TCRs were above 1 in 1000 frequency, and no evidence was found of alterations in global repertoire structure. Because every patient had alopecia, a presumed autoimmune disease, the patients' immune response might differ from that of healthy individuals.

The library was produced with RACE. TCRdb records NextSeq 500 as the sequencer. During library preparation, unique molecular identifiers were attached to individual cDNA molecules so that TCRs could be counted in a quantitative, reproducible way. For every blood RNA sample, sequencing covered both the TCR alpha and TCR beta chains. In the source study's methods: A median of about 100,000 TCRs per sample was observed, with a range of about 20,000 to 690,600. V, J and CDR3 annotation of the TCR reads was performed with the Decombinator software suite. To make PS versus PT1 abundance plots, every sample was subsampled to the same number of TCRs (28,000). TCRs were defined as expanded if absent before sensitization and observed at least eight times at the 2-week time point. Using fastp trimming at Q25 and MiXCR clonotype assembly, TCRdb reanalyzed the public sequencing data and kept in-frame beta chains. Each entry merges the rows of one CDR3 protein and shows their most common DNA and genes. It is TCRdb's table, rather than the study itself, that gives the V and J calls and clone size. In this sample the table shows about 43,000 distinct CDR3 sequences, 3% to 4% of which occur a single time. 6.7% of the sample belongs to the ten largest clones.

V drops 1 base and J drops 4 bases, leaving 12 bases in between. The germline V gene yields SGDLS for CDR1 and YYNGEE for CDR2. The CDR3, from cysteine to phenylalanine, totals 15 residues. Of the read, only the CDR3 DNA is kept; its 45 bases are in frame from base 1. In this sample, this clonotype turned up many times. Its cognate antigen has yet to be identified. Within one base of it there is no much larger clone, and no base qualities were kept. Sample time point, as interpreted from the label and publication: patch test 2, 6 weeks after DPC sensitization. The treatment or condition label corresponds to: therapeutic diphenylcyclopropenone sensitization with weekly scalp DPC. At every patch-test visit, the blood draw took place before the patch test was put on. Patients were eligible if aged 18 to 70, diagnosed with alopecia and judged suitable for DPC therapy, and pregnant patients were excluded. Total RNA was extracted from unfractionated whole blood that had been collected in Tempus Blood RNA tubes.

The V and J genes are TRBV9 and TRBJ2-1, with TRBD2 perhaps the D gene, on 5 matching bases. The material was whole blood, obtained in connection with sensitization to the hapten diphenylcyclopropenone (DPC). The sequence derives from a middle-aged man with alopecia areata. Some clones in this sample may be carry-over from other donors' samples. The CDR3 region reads CASSVWGSEYNEQFF. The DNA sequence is TGTGCCAGCAGCGTATGGGGTAGCGAGTACAATGAGCAGTTCTTC.